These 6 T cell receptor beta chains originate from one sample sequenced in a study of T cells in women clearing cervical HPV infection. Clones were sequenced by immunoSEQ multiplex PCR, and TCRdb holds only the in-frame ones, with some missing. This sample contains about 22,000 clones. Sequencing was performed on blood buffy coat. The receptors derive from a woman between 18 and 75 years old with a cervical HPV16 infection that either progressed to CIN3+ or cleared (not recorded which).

The CDR3: CASSLGLAQETQYF. CDR3 DNA, as far as it was read: TGTGCCAGCAGCTTGGGCCTAGCCCAAGAGACG. J is TRBJ2-3 and V is TRBV7-6, with TRBD2 as a possible D gene (5 bases). The read finishes 3 residues shy of the CDR3 end, and the germline J gene is used to complete it. This CDR3 has 14 amino acids. Germline-derived CDR1 and CDR2 are SGHVS and FNYEAQ.

This CDR3 reads CASSQADNYGYTF. CDR3 DNA (partial): TGCGCCAGCAGCCAGGCGGATAACTATGGC. The chain combines TRBV4-1 with TRBJ1-2; D gene unclear. The CDR3 extends 3 residues past the end of the read, so its final part is completed from the germline J gene. CDR3 length: 13 amino acids. The germline CDR1 and CDR2 sequences are MGHRA and YSYEKL. V was shortened by 3 bases and J by 1 base, with 6 bases between the two germline ends.

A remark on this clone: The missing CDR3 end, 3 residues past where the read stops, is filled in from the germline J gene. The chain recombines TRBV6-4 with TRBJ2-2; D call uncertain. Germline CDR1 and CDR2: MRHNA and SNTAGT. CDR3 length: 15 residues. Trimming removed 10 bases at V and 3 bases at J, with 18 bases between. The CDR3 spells CATRFSSADTGELFF. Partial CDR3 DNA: TGTGCCACCCGCTTTAGTTCTGCCGACACCGGGGAG.

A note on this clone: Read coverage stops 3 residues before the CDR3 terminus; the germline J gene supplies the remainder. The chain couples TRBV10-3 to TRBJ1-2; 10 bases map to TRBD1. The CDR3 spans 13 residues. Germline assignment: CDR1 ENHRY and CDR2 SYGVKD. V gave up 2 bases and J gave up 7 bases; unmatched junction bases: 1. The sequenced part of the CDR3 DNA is TGTGCCATCAGTGAGGGACAGGGGGGTGGC. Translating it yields CAISEGQGGG. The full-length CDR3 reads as CAISEGQGGGYTF.

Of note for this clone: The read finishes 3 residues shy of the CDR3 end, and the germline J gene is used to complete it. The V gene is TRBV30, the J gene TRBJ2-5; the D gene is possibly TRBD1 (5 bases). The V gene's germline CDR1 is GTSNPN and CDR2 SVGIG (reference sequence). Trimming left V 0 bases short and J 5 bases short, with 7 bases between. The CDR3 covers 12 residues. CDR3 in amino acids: CAWSVRGETQYF. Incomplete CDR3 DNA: TGTGCCTGGAGTGTAAGGGGTGAGACC.

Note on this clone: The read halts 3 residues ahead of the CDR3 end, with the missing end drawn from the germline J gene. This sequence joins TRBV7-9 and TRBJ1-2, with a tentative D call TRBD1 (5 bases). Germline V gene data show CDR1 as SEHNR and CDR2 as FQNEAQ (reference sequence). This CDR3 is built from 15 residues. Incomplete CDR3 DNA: TGTGCCAGCAGCCTCCGACAGCCCTCCACAGATACC. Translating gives CASSLRQPSTDT. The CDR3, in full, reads CASSLRQPSTDTYTF.